The clone carrying this T cell receptor beta chain was seen once. A much larger clone is a single base away; this may be a read error. The CDR3 extends over 12 amino acids. Germline CDR1 reads MGHRA; CDR2 reads YSYEKL. This specimen belongs to a study of T cell repertoires in breast cancer. As for the study in general: Controls were nine healthy donors.

The expanded emulsion RT-PCR method captured paired alpha and beta chains from CD8+ T cells. A second nested PCR with blocking oligonucleotides suppressed unpaired genes. Each emulsion RT-PCR held about 4,500-270,000 T cells with C-region, Stepout and V-region primers. TCRdb called the emulsion pairing reads again in MiXCR, with one record for every CDR3 protein. The data hold roughly 38,000 distinct CDR3 sequences, with under 50% observed a single time. Sequencing was performed on CD8+ T cells. The V gene is TRBV4-1, the J gene TRBJ1-3; weak D call: TRBD1 (5 bases). This clonotype was obtained from a pool of human donors with breast cancer or a healthy control (not recorded which). CDR3 amino acids: CATGTAGSTIYF. The CDR3 DNA is TGCGCCACCGGGACCGCTGGAAGCACCATATATTTT.